This is a list of T cell receptor beta chains from one sample in a study of cytomegalovirus exposure and HLA in healthy donors. Clones were read by immunoSEQ multiplex PCR, and TCRdb kept only the in-frame ones, dropping some. The table has 150,000 to 200,000 clones, 60% to 80% seen once. The material sequenced was PBMCs. The origin of the receptors is a man in his forties in good health and CMV-seronegative. Both conserved end residues are part of each CDR3. The D gene is left open where the match is weak. Clone size is given for some rows only: seen once, a few or many times, or a class if the clone is expanded.

-	-	TRBV27	TRBJ2-7	CASSLYGGGSYEQYF	TGTGCCAGCAGTTTATACGGGGGAGGCTCCTACGAGCAGTACTTC
-	few	TRBV9	TRBJ1-2	CASSVVPGDYGYTF	TGTGCCAGCAGCGTAGTTCCAGGGGACTATGGCTACACCTTC
TRBD1	-	TRBV19	TRBJ2-5	CASSIPSQGAKTQYF	TGTGCCAGTAGTATACCCAGCCAGGGGGCCAAGACCCAGTACTTC
-	-	TRBV6-1	TRBJ1-1	CASKMGHLDLEAFF	TGTGCCAGCAAGATGGGACACCTAGACCTTGAAGCTTTCTTT
-	-	TRBV2	TRBJ2-7	CASSASGGAGTYEQYF	TGTGCCAGCAGTGCCTCCGGAGGGGCGGGGACCTACGAGCAGTACTTC
-	-	TRBV1	TRBJ2-7	CTSSQEGPRSYEQYF	TGCACCAGCAGCCAAGAGGGCCCCCGCTCCTACGAGCAGTACTTC
TRBD1	-	TRBV6-1	TRBJ1-2	CASSIRTGRKGYTF	TGTGCCAGCAGTATACGGACAGGGCGTAAGGGCTACACCTTC
-	-	TRBV19	TRBJ2-7	CASSIAAGQTYEQYF	TGTGCCAGTAGTATAGCCGCCGGACAGACCTACGAGCAGTACTTC
TRBD2	-	TRBV11-2	TRBJ2-1	CASSLGLAAYNEQFF	TGTGCCAGCAGCTTAGGACTAGCGGCCTACAATGAGCAGTTCTTC
TRBD2	-	TRBV10-3	TRBJ2-3	CAISEGGAGADTQYF	TGTGCCATCAGCGAGGGAGGAGCGGGGGCAGATACGCAGTATTTT
TRBD1	few	TRBV29-1	TRBJ2-7	CSVGGQGPYEQYF	TGCAGCGTGGGAGGACAGGGGCCCTACGAGCAGTACTTC
TRBD1	-	TRBV6-5	TRBJ2-7	CASTGGISYEQYF	TGTGCCAGCACAGGGGGAATCTCCTACGAGCAGTACTTC
TRBD2	-	TRBV5-1	TRBJ2-7	CASSLSGRGAEQYF	TGCGCCAGCAGCTTGAGCGGGAGGGGTGCCGAGCAGTACTTC
-	few	TRBV6-5	TRBJ1-2	CASSYVGEKNYGYTF	TGTGCCAGCAGTTACGTTGGGGAGAAAAACTATGGCTACACCTTC
TRBD1	-	TRBV6-6	TRBJ2-7	CASSKGQGSYEQYF	TGTGCCAGCAGTAAGGGACAGGGGTCCTACGAGCAGTACTTC
-	-	TRBV5-1	TRBJ2-3	CASSLQSAIDTQYF	TGCGCCAGCAGCTTGCAATCTGCGATAGATACGCAGTATTTT
-	-	TRBV4-1	TRBJ1-1	CASSRQVSENTEAFF	TGCGCCAGCAGCCGTCAGGTGTCAGAGAACACTGAAGCTTTCTTT
-	-	TRBV6-6	TRBJ2-7	CASTNRAYEQYF	TGTGCCAGCACGAACAGGGCCTACGAGCAGTACTTC
TRBD1	once	TRBV7-6	TRBJ2-7	CASSRTGTGLSYEQYF	TGTGCCAGCAGCCGAACCGGGACAGGCCTCTCCTACGAGCAGTACTTC
-	few	TRBV14	TRBJ1-6	CASSQVSGTLNSPLHF	TGTGCCAGCAGCCAAGTCTCCGGGACTCTAAATTCCCCCCTCCACTTT